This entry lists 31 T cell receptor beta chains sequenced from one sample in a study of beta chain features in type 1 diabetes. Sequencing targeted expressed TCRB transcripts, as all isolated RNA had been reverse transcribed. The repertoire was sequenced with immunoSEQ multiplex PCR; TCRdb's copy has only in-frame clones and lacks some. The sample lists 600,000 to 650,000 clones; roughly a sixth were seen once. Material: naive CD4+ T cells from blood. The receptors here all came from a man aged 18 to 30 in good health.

CDR3 in amino acids: CASWDREVVYTF. The CDR3 nucleotides read TGTGCCAGCTGGGACAGGGAAGTCGTCTACACCTTC. This chain connects TRBV28 to TRBJ1-2; 9 nucleotides align to TRBD1. The CDR3 loop spans 12 amino acids. The germline CDR1 and CDR2 sequences are MDHEN and SYDVKM. V trimming: 8 bases; J trimming: 10 bases; junction bases outside the gene matches: 8.

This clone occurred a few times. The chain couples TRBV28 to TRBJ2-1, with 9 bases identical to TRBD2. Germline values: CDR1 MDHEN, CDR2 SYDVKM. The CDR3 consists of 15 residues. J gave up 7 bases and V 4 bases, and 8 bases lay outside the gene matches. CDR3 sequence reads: CASSSPGLAVNEQFF. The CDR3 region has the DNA TGTGCCAGCAGTTCCCCGGGACTAGCAGTGAATGAGCAGTTCTTC.

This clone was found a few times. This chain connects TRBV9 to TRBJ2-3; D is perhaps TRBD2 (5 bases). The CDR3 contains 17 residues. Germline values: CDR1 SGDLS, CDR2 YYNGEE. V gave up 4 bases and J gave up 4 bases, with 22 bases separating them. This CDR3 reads CASSFRVLATGADTQYF. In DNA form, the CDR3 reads TGTGCCAGCAGCTTCCGGGTCTTGGCGACCGGGGCAGATACGCAGTATTTT.

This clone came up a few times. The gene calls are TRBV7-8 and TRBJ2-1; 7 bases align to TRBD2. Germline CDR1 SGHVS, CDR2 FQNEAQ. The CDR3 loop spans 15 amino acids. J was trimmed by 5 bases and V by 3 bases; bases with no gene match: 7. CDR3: CASSFVRLADNEQFF. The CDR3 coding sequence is TGTGCCAGCAGCTTCGTGAGGCTAGCGGACAATGAGCAGTTCTTC.

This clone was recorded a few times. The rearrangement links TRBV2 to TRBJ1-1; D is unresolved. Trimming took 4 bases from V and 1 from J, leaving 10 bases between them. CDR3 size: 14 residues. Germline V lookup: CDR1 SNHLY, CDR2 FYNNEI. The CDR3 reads CASSGTTRNTEAFF. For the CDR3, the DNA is TGTGCCAGCAGTGGGACGACACGGAACACTGAAGCTTTCTTT.

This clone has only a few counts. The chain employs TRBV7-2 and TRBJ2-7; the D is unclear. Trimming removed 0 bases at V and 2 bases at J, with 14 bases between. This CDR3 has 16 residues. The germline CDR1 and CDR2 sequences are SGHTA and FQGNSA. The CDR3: CASSLARRVNTYEQYF. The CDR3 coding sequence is TGTGCCAGCAGCTTAGCTCGAAGAGTAAATACCTACGAGCAGTACTTC.

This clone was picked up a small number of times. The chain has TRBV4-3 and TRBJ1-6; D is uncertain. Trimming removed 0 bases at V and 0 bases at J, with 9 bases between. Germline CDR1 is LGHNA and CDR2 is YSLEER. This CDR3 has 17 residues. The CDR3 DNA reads TGCGCCAGCAGCCAAGATAAGGCCGACTCCTATAATTCACCCCTCCACTTT. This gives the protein CASSQDKADSYNSPLHF.

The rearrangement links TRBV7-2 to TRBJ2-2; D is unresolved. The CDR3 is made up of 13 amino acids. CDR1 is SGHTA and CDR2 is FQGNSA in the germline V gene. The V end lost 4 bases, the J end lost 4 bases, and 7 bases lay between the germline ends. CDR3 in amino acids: CASSSQLTGELFF. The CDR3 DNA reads TGTGCCAGCAGCTCCCAGCTCACCGGGGAGCTGTTTTTT.

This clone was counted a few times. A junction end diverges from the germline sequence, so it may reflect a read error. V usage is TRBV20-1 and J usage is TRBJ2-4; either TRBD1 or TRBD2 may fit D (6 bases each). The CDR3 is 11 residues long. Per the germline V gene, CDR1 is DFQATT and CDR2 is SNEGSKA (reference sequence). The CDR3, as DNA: TGCAGTGCAAAAGGGGGGCCCCCACTAACCTTC. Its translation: CSAKGGPPLTF.

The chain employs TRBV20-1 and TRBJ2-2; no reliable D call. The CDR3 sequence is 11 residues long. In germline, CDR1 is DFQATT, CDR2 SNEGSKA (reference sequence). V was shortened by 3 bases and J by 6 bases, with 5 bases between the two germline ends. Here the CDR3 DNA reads TGCAGTGCTAGTCCCTCCGGGGAGCTGTTTTTT. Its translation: CSASPSGELFF.

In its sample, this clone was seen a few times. CDR3 DNA sequence: TGTGCCAGCAGCTCCGGGAGCAGTTCCTATGGCTACACCTTC. Its protein is CASSSGSSSYGYTF. This rearrangement joins TRBV11-2 to TRBJ1-2; D is uncertain. The length of the CDR3 is 14 residues. Germline CDR1 is SGHAT and CDR2 is FQNNGV. Trimming took off 4 bases at V and 4 bases at J, with 13 bases between the two ends.

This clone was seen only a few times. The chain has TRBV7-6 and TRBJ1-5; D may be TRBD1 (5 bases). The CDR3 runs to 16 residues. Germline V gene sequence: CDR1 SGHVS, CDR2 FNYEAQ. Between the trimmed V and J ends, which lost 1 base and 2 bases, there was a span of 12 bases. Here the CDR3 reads CASSLGGAKGNQPQHF. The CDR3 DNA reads TGTGCCAGCAGCTTAGGAGGGGCAAAGGGCAATCAGCCCCAGCATTTT. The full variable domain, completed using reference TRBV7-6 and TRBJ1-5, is GAGVSQSPRYKVTKRGQDVALRCDPISGHVSLYWYRQALGQGPEFLTYFNYEAQQDKSGLPNDRFSAERPEGSISTLTIQRTEQRDSAMYRCASSLGGAKGNQPQHFGDGTRLSIL.

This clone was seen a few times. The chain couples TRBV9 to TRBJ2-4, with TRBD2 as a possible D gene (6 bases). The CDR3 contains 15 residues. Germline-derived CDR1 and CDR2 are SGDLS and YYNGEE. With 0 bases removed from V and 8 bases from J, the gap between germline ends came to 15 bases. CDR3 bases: TGTGCCAGCAGCGTAGCTGCGGGGTTAGGAGACATTCAGTACTTC. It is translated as CASSVAAGLGDIQYF.

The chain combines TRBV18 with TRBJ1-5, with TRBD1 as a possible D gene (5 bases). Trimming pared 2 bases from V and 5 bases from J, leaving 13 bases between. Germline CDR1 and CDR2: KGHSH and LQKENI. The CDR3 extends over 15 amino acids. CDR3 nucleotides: TGTGCCAGCTCACCAGAAGCAGGGATCCATCAGCCCCAGCATTTT. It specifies CASSPEAGIHQPQHF.

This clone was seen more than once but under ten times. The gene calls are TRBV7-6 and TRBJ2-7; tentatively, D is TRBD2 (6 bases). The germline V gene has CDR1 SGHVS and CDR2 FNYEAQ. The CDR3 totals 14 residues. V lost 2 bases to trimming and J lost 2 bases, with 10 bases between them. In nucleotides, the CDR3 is TGTGCCAGCAGCTTATCTAGCGCTCCCTACGAGCAGTACTTC. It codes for CASSLSSAPYEQYF.

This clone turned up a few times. Here the CDR3 reads CAISDGQTYNEQFF. The CDR3 region has the DNA TGTGCCATCAGTGACGGGCAGACATACAATGAGCAGTTCTTC. This rearrangement joins TRBV10-3 to TRBJ2-1, with D unclear. The CDR3 spans 14 residues. V gave up 3 bases and J gave up 4 bases, with 10 bases separating them. Per the germline V gene, CDR1 is ENHRY and CDR2 is SYGVKD.

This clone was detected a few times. The CDR3 DNA reads as TGCGCCAGCAGCCAAGAGGGAGAAACTCTTAACTATGGCTACACCTTC. It specifies CASSQEGETLNYGYTF. J is TRBJ1-2 and V is TRBV4-1; no reliable D call. CDR1 MGHRA and CDR2 YSYEKL come from the germline V gene. This CDR3 region has 16 residues. The germline V and J ends were trimmed by 0 bases and 1 base, with 12 bases remaining between them.

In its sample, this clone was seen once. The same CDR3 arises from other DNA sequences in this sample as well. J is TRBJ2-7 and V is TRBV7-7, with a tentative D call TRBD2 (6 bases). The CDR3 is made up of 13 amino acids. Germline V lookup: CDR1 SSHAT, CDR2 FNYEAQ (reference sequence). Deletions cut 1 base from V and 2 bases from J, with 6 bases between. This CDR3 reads CASSLGGTYEQYF. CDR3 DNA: TGTGCCAGCAGCTTAGGCGGGACCTACGAGCAGTACTTC.

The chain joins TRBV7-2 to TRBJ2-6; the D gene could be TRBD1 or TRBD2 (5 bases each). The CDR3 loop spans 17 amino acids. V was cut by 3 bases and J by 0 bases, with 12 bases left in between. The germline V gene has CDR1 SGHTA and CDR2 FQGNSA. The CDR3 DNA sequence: TGTGCCAGCAGCTTCGACAGAACTAGCTCTGGGGCCAACGTCCTGACTTTC. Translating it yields CASSFDRTSSGANVLTF.

The CDR3 reads CASTDSGRRNEKLFF. The CDR3 DNA reads as TGCGCCAGCACAGATTCGGGACGGCGTAATGAAAAACTGTTTTTT. The rearrangement links TRBV4-1 to TRBJ1-4, with a possible D match to TRBD1 (5 bases). The CDR3 covers 15 residues. In germline, CDR1 is MGHRA, CDR2 YSYEKL. Trimming left V 7 bases short and J 4 bases short, with 16 bases between.

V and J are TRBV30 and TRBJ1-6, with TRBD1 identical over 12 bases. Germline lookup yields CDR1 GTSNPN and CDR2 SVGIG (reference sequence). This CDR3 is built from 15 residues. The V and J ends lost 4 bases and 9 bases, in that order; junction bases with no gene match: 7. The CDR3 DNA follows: TGTGCCTGGATATTGGGGACAGGGGGCTCTTCACCCCTCCACTTT. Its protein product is CAWILGTGGSSPLHF.

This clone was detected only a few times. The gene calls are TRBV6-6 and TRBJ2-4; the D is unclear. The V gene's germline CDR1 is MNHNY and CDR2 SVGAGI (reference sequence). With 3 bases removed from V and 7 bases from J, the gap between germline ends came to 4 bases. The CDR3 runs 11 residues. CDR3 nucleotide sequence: TGTGCCAGCAGTTATGAGAACATTCAGTACTTC. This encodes CASSYENIQYF.

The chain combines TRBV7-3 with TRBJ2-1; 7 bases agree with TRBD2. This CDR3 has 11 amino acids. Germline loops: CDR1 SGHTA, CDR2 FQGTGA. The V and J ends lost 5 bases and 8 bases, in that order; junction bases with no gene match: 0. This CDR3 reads CASSRGDEQFF. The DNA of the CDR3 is TGTGCCAGCAGCCGGGGGGATGAGCAGTTCTTC.

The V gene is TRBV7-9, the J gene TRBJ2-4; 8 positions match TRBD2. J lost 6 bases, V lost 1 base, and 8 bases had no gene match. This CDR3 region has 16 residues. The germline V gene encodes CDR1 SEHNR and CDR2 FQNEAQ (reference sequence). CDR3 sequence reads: CASSLEWGLGVNIQYF. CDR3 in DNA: TGTGCCAGCAGCTTAGAGTGGGGACTAGGGGTAAACATTCAGTACTTC.

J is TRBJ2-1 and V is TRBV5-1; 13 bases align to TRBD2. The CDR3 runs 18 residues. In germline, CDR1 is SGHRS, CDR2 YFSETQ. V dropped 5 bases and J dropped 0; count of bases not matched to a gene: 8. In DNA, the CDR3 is TGCGCCAGCAGTTCGGGACTAGCGGGAACTCGCTCCTACAATGAGCAGTTCTTC. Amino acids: CASSSGLAGTRSYNEQFF.

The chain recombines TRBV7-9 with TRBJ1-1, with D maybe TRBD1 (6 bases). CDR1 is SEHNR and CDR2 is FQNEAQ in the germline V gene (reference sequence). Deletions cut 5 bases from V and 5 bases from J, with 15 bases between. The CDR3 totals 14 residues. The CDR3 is CASSLTGGWTEAFF. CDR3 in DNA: TGTGCCAGCAGCCTTACGGGGGGCTGGACTGAAGCTTTCTTT.

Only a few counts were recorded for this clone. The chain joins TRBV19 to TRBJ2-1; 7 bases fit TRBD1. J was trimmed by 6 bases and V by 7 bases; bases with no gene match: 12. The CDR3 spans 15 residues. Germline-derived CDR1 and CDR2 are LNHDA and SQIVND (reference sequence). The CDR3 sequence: CASTYRQGDGNEQFF. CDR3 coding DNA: TGTGCCAGTACCTACCGACAGGGTGATGGCAATGAGCAGTTCTTC.

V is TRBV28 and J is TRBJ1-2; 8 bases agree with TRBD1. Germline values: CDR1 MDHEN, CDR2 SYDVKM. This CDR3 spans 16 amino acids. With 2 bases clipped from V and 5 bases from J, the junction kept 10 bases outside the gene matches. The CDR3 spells CASSLKTGAGVYGYTF. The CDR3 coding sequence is TGTGCCAGCAGTTTAAAGACAGGGGCCGGGGTTTATGGCTACACCTTC.

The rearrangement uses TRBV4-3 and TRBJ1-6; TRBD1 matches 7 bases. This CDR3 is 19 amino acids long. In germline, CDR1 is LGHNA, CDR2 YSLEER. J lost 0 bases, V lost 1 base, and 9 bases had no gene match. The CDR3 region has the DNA TGCGCCAGCAGCCAAGGGTTCTCGGACAGGAGCTCCTATAATTCACCCCTCCACTTT. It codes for CASSQGFSDRSSYNSPLHF.

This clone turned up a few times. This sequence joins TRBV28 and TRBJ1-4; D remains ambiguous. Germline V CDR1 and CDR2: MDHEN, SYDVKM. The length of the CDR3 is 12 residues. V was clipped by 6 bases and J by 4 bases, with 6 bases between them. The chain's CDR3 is CASSGLNEKLFF. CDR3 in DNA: TGTGCCAGCAGCGGCCTTAATGAAAAACTGTTTTTT. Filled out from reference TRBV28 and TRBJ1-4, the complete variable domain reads DVKVTQSSRYLVKRTGEKVFLECVQDMDHENMFWYRQDPGLGLRLIYFSYDVKMKEKGDIPEGYSVSREKKERFSLILESASTNQTSMYLCASSGLNEKLFFGSGTQLSVL.

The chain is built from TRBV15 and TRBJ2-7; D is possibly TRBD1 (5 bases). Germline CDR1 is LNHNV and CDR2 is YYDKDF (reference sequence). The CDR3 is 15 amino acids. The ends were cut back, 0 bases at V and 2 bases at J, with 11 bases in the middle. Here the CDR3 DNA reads TGTGCCACCAGCAGAGAGGCTAGGGGCACCTACGAGCAGTACTTC. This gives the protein CATSREARGTYEQYF.